Sequencing of this TCR beta chain was carried out in a study of shared clonotypes between healthy human individuals. The germline CDR1 and CDR2 sequences are SGDLS and YYNGEE. The CDR3 has 15 residues. Trimming cost V 1 base and J 4 bases, with 12 bases left between them. This table comes from immunoSEQ multiplex PCR, and its TCRdb copy is limited to in-frame clones, with some not included. The sample has some 2.4 million clones, approximately 93% seen once; the top ten hold about 0.34%. The sequence was collected from a man aged 18 to 30 in good health. Some clones in this sample may be carry-over from other donors' samples. Material: naive CD4+ T cells from PBMCs. Subset indicated: CD45RA+ positively selected. The rearrangement links TRBV9 to TRBJ1-3; D is unresolved. In DNA form, the CDR3 reads TGTGCCAGCAGCGTACACAGCGGGGAAGGAAACACCATATATTTT. Amino acid sequence: CASSVHSGEGNTIYF.